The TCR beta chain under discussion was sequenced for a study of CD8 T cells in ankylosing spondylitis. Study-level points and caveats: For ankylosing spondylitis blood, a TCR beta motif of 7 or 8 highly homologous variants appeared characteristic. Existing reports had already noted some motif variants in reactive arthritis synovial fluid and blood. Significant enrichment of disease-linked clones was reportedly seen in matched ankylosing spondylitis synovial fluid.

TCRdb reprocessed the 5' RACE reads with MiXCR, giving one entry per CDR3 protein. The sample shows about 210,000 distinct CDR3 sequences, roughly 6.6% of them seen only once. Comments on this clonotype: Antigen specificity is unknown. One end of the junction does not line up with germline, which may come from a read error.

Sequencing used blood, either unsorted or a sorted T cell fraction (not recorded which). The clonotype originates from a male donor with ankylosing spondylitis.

This CDR3 reads CAGSQDAEDYGYTF. CDR3 DNA sequence: TGTGCCGGCAGCCAAGATGCAGAGGACTATGGCTACACCTTC. The chain links TRBV4-2 to TRBJ1-2; D is unclear. Germline V gene data show CDR1 as LGHNA and CDR2 as YNFKEQ. The CDR3 loop spans 14 amino acids.